This T cell receptor beta chain emerged from a study of identical twins. Study conclusions and caveats: Insertions were reduced in abundant cord blood beta clonotypes but not in memory repertoires. Out-of-frame sharing of TCR alpha in monozygotic twins was underestimated by models. Twins showed weaker excess sharing in their beta out-of-frame sequences.

As concerns this clonotype: Its antigen remains unidentified.

Germline V gene data show CDR1 as MGHDK and CDR2 as SYGVNS. The CDR3 consists of 14 residues. V shed 5 bases, J shed 3 bases, and the junction held 2 bases outside the gene matches. One entry per CDR3 protein, called by TCRdb with MiXCR from the 5' RACE reads. This sample has some 1,600,000 distinct CDR3 sequences; about 31% occur once, and the top ten carry 0.27%. Only healthy Caucasians were enrolled as donors. Sequencing was carried out using cord blood. The genes are TRBV25-1 and TRBJ1-2; 11 nucleotides match TRBD1. This receptor was taken from a newborn girl in good health. As DNA, the CDR3 is TGTGCCAGCAGTATGGGACAGGGGGACTATGGCTACACCTTC. Protein sequence: CASSMGQGDYGYTF.